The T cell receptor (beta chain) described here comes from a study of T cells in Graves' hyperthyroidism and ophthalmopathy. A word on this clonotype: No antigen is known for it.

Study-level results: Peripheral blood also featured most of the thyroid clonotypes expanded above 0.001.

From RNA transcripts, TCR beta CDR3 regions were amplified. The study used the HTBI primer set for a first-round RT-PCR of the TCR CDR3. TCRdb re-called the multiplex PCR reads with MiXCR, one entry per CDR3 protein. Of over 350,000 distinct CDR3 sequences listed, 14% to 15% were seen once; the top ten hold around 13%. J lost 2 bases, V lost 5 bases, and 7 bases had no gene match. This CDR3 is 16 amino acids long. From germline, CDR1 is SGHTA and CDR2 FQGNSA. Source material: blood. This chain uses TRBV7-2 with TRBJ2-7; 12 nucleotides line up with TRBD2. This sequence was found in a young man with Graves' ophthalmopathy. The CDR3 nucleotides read TGTGCCAGCAGCCAAGTCGCTAGCGGGGGGGCCTACGAGCAGTACTTC. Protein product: CASSQVASGGAYEQYF. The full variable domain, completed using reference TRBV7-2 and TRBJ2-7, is GAGVSQSPSNKVTEKGKDVELRCDPISGHTALYWYRQSLGQGLEFLIYFQGNSAPDKSGLPSDRFSAERTGGSVSTLTIQRTQQEDSAVYLCASSQVASGGAYEQYFGPGTRLTVT.